The 28 T cell receptor beta chains presented below share a single source sample, sequenced in a study of cytomegalovirus exposure and HLA in healthy donors. Data came from immunoSEQ multiplex PCR; TCRdb stores just in-frame clones and leaves some out. The table shows some 290,000 clones, with 88% occurring only once. The source material was PBMCs. These receptors all come from a man in his thirties or forties in good health and CMV-seronegative.

This clone was seen just once. This chain links TRBV18 with TRBJ1-2; 10 nucleotides line up with TRBD1. V was clipped by 0 bases and J by 7 bases; unmatched bases: 5. Germline V gives CDR1 KGHSH, CDR2 LQKENI. The CDR3 sequence is 15 residues long. CDR3 protein: CASSPPGRTGGGYTF. The CDR3 coding sequence is TGTGCCAGCTCACCACCGGGCCGGACAGGGGGTGGCTACACCTTC.

This chain connects TRBV6-6 to TRBJ1-5; 9 positions match TRBD1. Germline trimming cut 5 bases from V and 1 base from J; bases unmatched to any gene: 6. Germline CDR1 is MNHNY and CDR2 is SVGAGI (reference sequence). The CDR3 consists of 16 residues. The CDR3 is CASSPRQGGSNQPQHF. In nucleotides, the CDR3 is TGTGCCAGCAGTCCGAGACAGGGGGGCAGCAATCAGCCCCAGCATTTT.

This chain connects TRBV7-9 to TRBJ1-1, with 7 bases that match TRBD1. After removal of 5 bases from V and 7 bases from J, the junction contained 4 bases not matched to a gene. Germline CDR1 reads SEHNR; CDR2 reads FQNEAQ (reference sequence). The CDR3 loop spans 12 amino acids. The CDR3 DNA reads as TGTGCCAGCAGCGAGGACAGGATTGAAGCTTTCTTT. Amino acids: CASSEDRIEAFF.

A few counts support this clone. This rearrangement joins TRBV18 to TRBJ2-3; D unclear. The ends were cut back, 6 bases at V and 4 bases at J, with 5 bases in the middle. The germline V gene encodes CDR1 KGHSH and CDR2 LQKENI. This CDR3 contains 11 residues. CDR3 region: CASSSPDTQYF. The CDR3 DNA follows: TGTGCCAGCTCTAGCCCAGATACGCAGTATTTT.

This clone was found a few times. The rearrangement joins TRBV1 to TRBJ1-1. TRBV1 is assigned pseudogene status. The CDR3 has 14 amino acids. The CDR3 DNA reads TGCACCAGCAGCCAAGCAAGAGGGTGCCCTGAAGCTTTCTTT. Its protein product is CTSSQARGCPEAFF.

This chain links TRBV10-2 with TRBJ2-2, with D hard to call. The CDR3 has 14 residues. Per germline, CDR1 WSHSY and CDR2 SAAADI. The V gene lost 7 bases and the J gene lost 4 bases, with 13 bases spanning the gap. In nucleotides, the CDR3 is TGCGCCAGCACCCTGACGGAGAGCACCGGGGAGCTGTTTTTT. It specifies CASTLTESTGELFF.

The chain recombines TRBV19 with TRBJ1-1; TRBD1 aligns across 10 bases. The CDR3 spans 13 residues. Per germline, CDR1 LNHDA and CDR2 SQIVND (reference sequence). The junction had 8 bases not matched to a gene; V was cut back by 9 bases and J by 7 bases. Here the CDR3 DNA reads TGTGCCAGCGGTAGACAGGGGGCGGGTGAAGCTTTCTTT. Amino acids: CASGRQGAGEAFF.

About this clone: The junction does not match germline at one end; this may be a read error. The J gene is TRBJ2-2, the V gene TRBV19, with a possible D match to TRBD1 (7 bases). Germline CDR1 and CDR2: LNHDA and SQIVND (reference sequence). This CDR3 is built from 16 residues. CDR3 amino acids: CASSIVGGDSTGELFF. CDR3 sequence (DNA): TGTGCCAGTAGCATAGTTGGAGGGGACAGCACCGGGGAGCTGTTTTTT.

This CDR3 is CASSLSWGVGNQPQHF. CDR3 coding DNA: TGTGCCAGCAGTTTATCGTGGGGGGTTGGCAATCAGCCCCAGCATTTT. V gene TRBV27 combines with J gene TRBJ1-5; possible D gene TRBD1, 5 bases. The CDR3 has 16 residues. CDR1 is MNHEY and CDR2 is SMNVEV in the germline V gene (reference sequence). The ends were cut back, 0 bases at V and 2 bases at J, with 11 bases in the middle.

The V gene is TRBV18, the J gene TRBJ1-1, with 7 bases fitting TRBD1. V gave up 4 bases and J gave up 0 bases; unmatched junction bases: 2. The CDR3 extends over 14 amino acids. Germline CDR1 and CDR2: KGHSH and LQKENI. The CDR3 loop reads CASSRQGVNTEAFF. The CDR3 nucleotides read TGTGCCAGCTCACGGCAGGGGGTGAACACTGAAGCTTTCTTT.

The chain joins TRBV5-6 to TRBJ2-1; 7 nucleotides match TRBD2. V dropped 9 bases and J dropped 2; count of bases not matched to a gene: 11. The CDR3 covers 15 residues. Germline V gives CDR1 SGHDT, CDR2 YYEEEE. The CDR3 DNA reads as TGTGCCACCCGGTTGGGCAGCGGGACCTACAATGAGCAGTTCTTC. This sequence encodes CATRLGSGTYNEQFF. The variable domain in full, with the rest retrieved from reference TRBV5-6 and TRBJ2-1, is DAGVTQSPTHLIKTRGQQVTLRCSPKSGHDTVSWYQQALGQGPQFIFQYYEEEERQRGNFPDRFSGHQFPNYSSELNVNALLLGDSALYLCATRLGSGTYNEQFFGPGTRLTVL.

V usage is TRBV19 and J usage is TRBJ1-4; D is uncertain. The CDR3 extends over 17 amino acids. The germline V gene encodes CDR1 LNHDA and CDR2 SQIVND (reference sequence). The V end was cut by 6 bases, the J end by 0 bases, with 17 bases between. CDR3 sequence: CASSHRLLESTNEKLFF. The DNA of the CDR3 is TGTGCCAGTAGCCACCGTTTGCTCGAGTCAACTAATGAAAAACTGTTTTTT.

The rearrangement links TRBV11-2 to TRBJ2-7, with 8 positions matching TRBD1. Germline CDR1 SGHAT, CDR2 FQNNGV. The CDR3 is made up of 14 amino acids. After removal of 3 bases from V and 7 bases from J, the junction contained 8 bases not matched to a gene. CDR3 sequence (DNA): TGTGCCAGCAGCTTGGGACAGGCCTACGTTGAGCAGTACTTC. Translating it yields CASSLGQAYVEQYF.

V and J are TRBV5-6 and TRBJ2-3, with D tentatively TRBD1 (6 bases). There are 16 residues in the CDR3. Germline V gene data show CDR1 as SGHDT and CDR2 as YYEEEE. V dropped 1 base and J dropped 4 bases, with 16 bases sitting between them. The DNA for the CDR3 is TGTGCCAGCAGCTTGTCTGGGGGCAGTTACGCAGATACGCAGTATTTT. Translating gives CASSLSGGSYADTQYF.

The V and J genes are TRBV30 and TRBJ2-7, with D tentatively TRBD2 (6 bases). The CDR3 is made up of 13 amino acids. V shed 5 bases and J shed 6 bases, with 17 bases lying between them. The germline CDR1 and CDR2 sequences are GTSNPN and SVGIG (reference sequence). CDR3 sequence: CAWSGTGGIEQYF. As DNA, the CDR3 is TGTGCCTGGTCCGGGACTGGTGGTATCGAGCAGTACTTC.

The genes are TRBV2 and TRBJ2-3; possibly TRBD1 for D (5 bases). The V gene's germline CDR1 is SNHLY and CDR2 FYNNEI. V shed 6 bases and J shed 1 base, with 14 bases lying between them. The CDR3 is 15 amino acids. CDR3 in amino acids: CASREMSGRTDTQYF. CDR3 in DNA: TGTGCCAGCAGGGAGATGTCAGGGCGCACAGATACGCAGTATTTT.

The V gene is TRBV5-1, the J gene TRBJ2-2, with unresolved D. Germline V gene data show CDR1 as SGHRS and CDR2 as YFSETQ. The CDR3 has 14 residues. With 3 bases removed from V and 5 bases from J, the gap between germline ends came to 11 bases. The CDR3 DNA follows: TGCGCCAGCAGCTACCCCATCGCGACCGGGGAGCTGTTTTTT. Translation gives CASSYPIATGELFF.

This sequence joins TRBV5-1 and TRBJ2-1, with TRBD2 identical over 13 bases. CDR3 length: 15 amino acids. The ends lost 4 bases at V and 7 bases at J; junction bases unmatched: 5. CDR1 SGHRS and CDR2 YFSETQ come from the germline V gene. The DNA of the CDR3 is TGCGCCAGCAGCCCAGGACTAGCGGGGGTTAATGAGCAGTTCTTC. This encodes CASSPGLAGVNEQFF.

This rearrangement joins TRBV7-9 to TRBJ2-2, with 8 bases lining up with TRBD1. Losses at the gene ends were 5 bases for V and 2 bases for J; bases not matched to a gene: 7. This CDR3 has 16 amino acids. Germline loops: CDR1 SEHNR, CDR2 FQNEAQ (reference sequence). CDR3 bases: TGTGCCAGCAGCAAACCGGGACAGGTTAACACCGGGGAGCTGTTTTTT. Translating gives CASSKPGQVNTGELFF.

The chain carries TRBV18 and TRBJ1-1; 8 bases align to TRBD1. The V and J ends lost 3 bases and 2 bases, in that order; junction bases with no gene match: 11. CDR3 length: 17 residues. Per the germline V gene, CDR1 is KGHSH and CDR2 is LQKENI. The CDR3, as DNA: TGTGCCAGCTCACCTACAACAAGGACAGGGTTTAACACTGAAGCTTTCTTT. Its translation is CASSPTTRTGFNTEAFF.

On this clone itself: At one end, the junction sequence differs from germline, possibly due to a read error. The chain recombines TRBV10-3 with TRBJ1-2, with TRBD1 identical over 10 bases. Germline-derived CDR1 and CDR2 are ENHRY and SYGVKD. This CDR3 is built from 10 residues. The CDR3 DNA sequence: TGTGCCGTGGGACAGGGGTTAAGATCCTTC. It is translated as CAVGQGLRSF.

This clone was observed once. The rearrangement links TRBV19 to TRBJ1-1; a possible D gene is TRBD1 (5 bases). V dropped 4 bases and J dropped 1 base, with 10 bases sitting between them. The CDR3 consists of 14 residues. The germline gives CDR1 LNHDA, CDR2 SQIVND (reference sequence). CDR3 protein: CASSSGHSNTEAFF. As DNA, the CDR3 is TGTGCCAGTAGTAGTGGACACTCGAACACTGAAGCTTTCTTT.

This chain uses TRBV7-9 with TRBJ2-3; possible D gene TRBD2, 7 bases. The V gene lost 5 bases and the J gene lost 7 bases, with 22 bases spanning the gap. The CDR3 extends over 16 amino acids. Germline V lookup: CDR1 SEHNR, CDR2 FQNEAQ (reference sequence). The DNA of the CDR3 is TGTGCCAGCAGCCATACCCGGGGGGCCGACTTTTATACGCAGTATTTT. The encoded protein is CASSHTRGADFYTQYF.

This chain connects TRBV15 to TRBJ1-1; TRBD1 is a possible D gene (5 bases). The V and J ends lost 1 base and 0 bases respectively, with 15 bases between them. The CDR3 runs to 17 residues. Germline V gene data show CDR1 as LNHNV and CDR2 as YYDKDF (reference sequence). This CDR3 is CATSRGDSIMVNTEAFF. CDR3 sequence (DNA): TGTGCCACCAGCAGAGGAGACAGCATAATGGTGAACACTGAAGCTTTCTTT.

The chain employs TRBV18 and TRBJ1-4; TRBD1 might be the D (6 bases). Trimming cost V 6 bases and J 4 bases, with 12 bases left between them. CDR3 length equals 14 residues. Germline V gene sequence: CDR1 KGHSH, CDR2 LQKENI. The CDR3 spells CASSLGQINEKLFF. DNA for the CDR3: TGTGCCAGCTCCCTTGGACAGATTAATGAAAAACTGTTTTTT.

This sequence joins TRBV30 and TRBJ1-2; D is ambiguous. V was pared by 2 bases and J by 8 bases, with 12 bases between. CDR3 size: 12 residues. Per the germline V gene, CDR1 is GTSNPN and CDR2 is SVGIG (reference sequence). As DNA, the CDR3 is TGTGCCTGGAGTCAATCCCGGTTAGGCTACACCTTC. Its translation: CAWSQSRLGYTF.

The genes are TRBV11-2 and TRBJ2-5, with 8 bases aligning to TRBD2. V dropped 0 bases and J dropped 1; count of bases not matched to a gene: 4. Germline lookup yields CDR1 SGHAT and CDR2 FQNNGV. The CDR3 length is 16 residues. In DNA form, the CDR3 reads TGTGCCAGCAGCTTAGATTTGCGGGGGGCCCAAGAGACCCAGTACTTC. Its translation is CASSLDLRGAQETQYF.

This chain uses TRBV18 with TRBJ2-7, with D possibly TRBD1 on 6 matching bases. Trimming cost V 3 bases and J 6 bases, with 12 bases left between them. The CDR3 spans 13 residues. Germline loops: CDR1 KGHSH, CDR2 LQKENI. The chain's CDR3 is CASSPSDRIEQYF. In nucleotides, the CDR3 is TGTGCCAGCTCACCCTCAGACAGGATCGAGCAGTACTTC.